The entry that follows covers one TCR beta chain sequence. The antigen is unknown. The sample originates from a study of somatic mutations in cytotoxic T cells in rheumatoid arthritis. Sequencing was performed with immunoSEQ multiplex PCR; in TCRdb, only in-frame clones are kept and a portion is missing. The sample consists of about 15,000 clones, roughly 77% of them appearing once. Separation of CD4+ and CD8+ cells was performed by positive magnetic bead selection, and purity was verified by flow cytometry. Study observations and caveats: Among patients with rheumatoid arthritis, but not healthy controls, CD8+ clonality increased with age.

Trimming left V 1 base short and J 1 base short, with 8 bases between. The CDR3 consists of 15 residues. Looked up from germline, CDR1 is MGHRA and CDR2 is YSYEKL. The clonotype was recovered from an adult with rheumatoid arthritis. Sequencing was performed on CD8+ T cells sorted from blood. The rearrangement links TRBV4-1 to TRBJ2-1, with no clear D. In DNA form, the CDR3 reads TGCGCCAGCAGCCAAGGTCCCAGTTCCTACAATGAGCAGTTCTTC. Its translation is CASSQGPSSYNEQFF.